Shown below are 6 T cell receptor beta chains from a single sample sequenced in a study of blood T cell repertoires in COVID-19. Here immunoSEQ multiplex PCR was the method, and the copy in TCRdb shows in-frame clones only, minus some. The data contain roughly 200,000 clones, about 85% of them singletons. The material sequenced was peripheral blood. Receptors were obtained from a woman aged 55-70 years with acute or convalescent COVID-19.

This clone appeared a few times. The rearrangement uses TRBV4-1 and TRBJ2-7; D is unclear. CDR1 MGHRA and CDR2 YSYEKL come from the germline V gene. The CDR3 spans 16 residues. V lost 3 bases to trimming and J lost 1 base, with 16 bases between them. The CDR3 loop is CASSHRDEASSYEQYF. CDR3 sequence (DNA): TGCGCCAGCAGCCATCGCGACGAGGCGTCGTCCTACGAGCAGTACTTC.

The rearrangement joins TRBV7-9 to TRBJ1-2, with D perhaps TRBD1 (6 bases). Trimming shortened V by 7 bases and J by 1 base, and 16 bases separated the two germline ends. Germline CDR1 SEHNR, CDR2 FQNEAQ (reference sequence). The CDR3 loop spans 15 amino acids. The CDR3 DNA reads TGTGCCAGCAACCTACAGGGTGGGGGTAACTATGGCTACACCTTC. Protein sequence: CASNLQGGGNYGYTF.

The CDR3, as DNA: TGTGCCACCAGCGGAACAGGGGTCGAGACCCAGTACTTC. It yields the protein CATSGTGVETQYF. The gene calls are TRBV15 and TRBJ2-5; the match to TRBD1 covers 7 bases. Germline lookup yields CDR1 LNHNV and CDR2 YYDKDF (reference sequence). The CDR3 is 13 amino acids. Trimming took 5 bases from V and 5 from J; bases not matched to a gene: 5.

The V and J genes are TRBV2 and TRBJ2-1, with 13 positions matching TRBD2. The ends lost 8 bases at V and 8 bases at J; junction bases unmatched: 9. The CDR3 is 15 residues long. Germline loops: CDR1 SNHLY, CDR2 FYNNEI. CDR3 sequence (DNA): TGTGCCAGCTCCTCCGGGACTAGCGGGATTTATGAGCAGTTCTTC. It is translated as CASSSGTSGIYEQFF.

The DNA of the CDR3 is TGCGCCAGCACCGTAGCGGGAGCCGGGGAGCTGTTTTTT. Its translation is CASTVAGAGELFF. J is TRBJ2-2 and V is TRBV10-2; 9 positions match TRBD2. Trimming at V came to 7 bases and at J to 6 bases, leaving 3 bases not matched to a gene. This CDR3 has 13 amino acids. Per germline, CDR1 WSHSY and CDR2 SAAADI.

The gene calls are TRBV10-3 and TRBJ2-3; 8 bases fit TRBD2. The CDR3 is 16 residues long. The V gene's germline CDR1 is ENHRY and CDR2 SYGVKD. V lost 3 bases to trimming and J lost 1 base; unmatched junction nucleotides: 6. The DNA for the CDR3 is TGTGCCATCAGTGATCGGTTGCGGGAGGGCACAGATACGCAGTATTTT. It encodes CAISDRLREGTDTQYF.